Listed below are T cell receptor beta chains from one sample, sequenced in a study of sequential checkpoint blockade in melanoma. Data came from immunoSEQ multiplex PCR; TCRdb stores just in-frame clones and leaves some out. The sample has around 18,000 clones, around four fifths seen once; the top ten hold 34%. This sample comprised CD8+ T cells sorted from blood (inferred from file names), obtained from a patient given nivolumab and ipilimumab in sequence. The receptor source for this set is a human donor with melanoma. The CDR3 runs from the conserved cysteine through the conserved F or W. A D gene is named only where the DNA matches it firmly. Size is stated for part of the rows, as once, few or many counts, or as a class when the clone is expanded.

>.|TRBJ2-1|TRBV30|TRBD1
CAWTWDRIYNEQFF
TGTGCCTGGACTTGGGACAGAATTTACAATGAGCAGTTCTTC
>.|TRBJ2-1|TRBV15|.
CATSRTPEGPYNEQFF
TGTGCCACCAGCAGAACACCAGAGGGCCCCTACAATGAGCAGTTCTTC
>.|TRBJ2-7|TRBV4-2|.
CASSQGDTGSYEQYF
TGTGCCAGCAGCCAAGGGGACACTGGCTCCTACGAGCAGTACTTC
>.|TRBJ2-7|TRBV6-9|TRBD1
CASITGEFGEQYF
TGTGCCAGCATAACAGGGGAATTCGGCGAGCAGTACTTC
>.|TRBJ2-7|TRBV10-1|TRBD1
CASSAGTGIYEQYF
TGCGCCAGCAGTGCCGGGACAGGGATCTACGAGCAGTACTTC
>few|TRBJ2-2|TRBV10-1|.
CASSGTVSGMDTGELFF
TGCGCCAGCAGTGGAACAGTCTCAGGGATGGACACCGGGGAGCTGTTTTTT
>.|TRBJ2-2|TRBV7-8|.
CASRWRGITGELFF
TGTGCCAGCAGATGGAGAGGGATCACCGGGGAGCTGTTTTTT
>.|TRBJ1-2|TRBV21-1|.
CASSKGKTDYGYTF
TGTGCCAGCAGCAAAGGAAAGACAGACTATGGCTACACCTTC
>.|TRBJ2-5|TRBV28|TRBD1
CASQKGGQGSETQYF
TGTGCCAGCCAGAAGGGGGGACAGGGGTCCGAGACCCAGTACTTC
>.|TRBJ2-7|TRBV9|TRBD1
CASSTGTGSEQYF
TGTGCCAGCAGCACCGGGACAGGGAGCGAGCAGTACTTC
>.|TRBJ2-7|TRBV6-5|.
CASKRGSEQYF
TGTGCCAGCAAACGGGGAAGCGAGCAGTACTTC